One sample yielded the 19 T cell receptor beta chains listed below, sequenced in a study of cytomegalovirus exposure and HLA in healthy donors. Clones were sequenced by immunoSEQ multiplex PCR, and TCRdb holds only the in-frame ones, with some missing. The sample yields under 150,000 clones, more than 75% seen once. Sequencing was carried out using PBMCs. The receptors here all came from a woman younger than 30 in good health and CMV-seropositive.

This sequence joins TRBV4-1 and TRBJ1-2, with 7 bases lining up with TRBD1. The ends lost 0 bases at V and 2 bases at J; junction bases unmatched: 6. The length of the CDR3 is 16 residues. The germline gives CDR1 MGHRA, CDR2 YSYEKL. CDR3 in DNA: TGCGCCAGCAGCCAAGACGGGGGACAGAGAAACTATGGCTACACCTTC. Amino acid sequence: CASSQDGGQRNYGYTF.

The gene calls are TRBV6-1 and TRBJ1-4; 7 nucleotides match TRBD1. Germline CDR1 and CDR2: MNHNS and SASEGT. The length of the CDR3 is 16 residues. V dropped 4 bases and J dropped 8; count of bases not matched to a gene: 13. The CDR3 DNA sequence: TGTGCCAGCAGTGTCGAACACAGGGGAAGAGGGGAAAAACTGTTTTTT. Encoded protein: CASSVEHRGRGEKLFF.

The chain links TRBV7-8 to TRBJ2-1; 9 nucleotides align to TRBD2. V lost 5 bases and J lost 7; bases outside the gene matches: 6. The V gene's germline CDR1 is SGHVS and CDR2 FQNEAQ. The CDR3 length is 14 residues. The CDR3 DNA reads TGTGCCAGCAGCAGTAGCGGGAGTCTAAATGAGCAGTTCTTC. Protein: CASSSSGSLNEQFF.

This clone came up once. The chain carries TRBV14 and TRBJ1-2; D is possibly TRBD1 (5 bases). The CDR3 length is 15 residues. Looked up from germline, CDR1 is SGHDN and CDR2 is FVKESK. The germline V and J ends were trimmed by 2 bases and 5 bases, with 15 bases remaining between them. CDR3 sequence: CASSQQGTAQYGYTF. CDR3 DNA sequence: TGTGCCAGCAGCCAACAGGGCACCGCCCAATATGGCTACACCTTC. The full variable domain, completed using reference TRBV14 and TRBJ1-2, is EAGVTQFPSHSVIEKGQTVTLRCDPISGHDNLYWYRRVMGKEIKFLLHFVKESKQDESGMPNNRFLAERTGGTYSTLKVQPAELEDSGVYFCASSQQGTAQYGYTFGSGTRLTVV.

The chain employs TRBV11-3 and TRBJ2-4; 9 nucleotides match TRBD1. With 3 bases clipped from V and 8 bases from J, the junction kept 5 bases outside the gene matches. Germline V gene lookup returns CDR1 SGHNT and CDR2 YENEEA. The CDR3 length is 14 residues. The CDR3 here is CASSLGQGMYIQYF. CDR3 in DNA: TGTGCCAGCAGCTTGGGACAGGGAATGTACATTCAGTACTTC.

The chain joins TRBV7-2 to TRBJ2-6, with D perhaps TRBD2 (5 bases). Between the trimmed V and J ends, which lost 3 bases and 0 bases, there was a span of 6 bases. Germline V CDR1 and CDR2: SGHTA, FQGNSA. The CDR3 extends over 15 amino acids. The CDR3 here is CASSFGVSGANVLTF. For the CDR3, the DNA is TGTGCCAGCAGCTTCGGGGTCTCTGGGGCCAACGTCCTGACTTTC.

V usage is TRBV5-1 and J usage is TRBJ1-1; possible D gene TRBD1, 5 bases. Trimming took off 4 bases at V and 3 bases at J, with 19 bases between the two ends. The CDR3 runs to 16 residues. Germline V gene lookup returns CDR1 SGHRS and CDR2 YFSETQ. CDR3 amino acids: CASSAGTGRGDTEAFF. In DNA form, the CDR3 reads TGCGCCAGCAGCGCTGGCACCGGACGGGGGGACACTGAAGCTTTCTTT.

The chain combines TRBV5-1 with TRBJ1-5; D uncertain. V shed 1 base and J shed 4 bases, with 9 bases lying between them. Germline CDR1 reads SGHRS; CDR2 reads YFSETQ. This CDR3 is 14 amino acids long. The DNA of the CDR3 is TGCGCCAGCAGCTTGCGCGGAGAAAATCAGCCCCAGCATTTT. It encodes CASSLRGENQPQHF.

This chain joins TRBV6-1 and TRBJ1-2; the D is unclear. This CDR3 comprises 15 residues. V lost 4 bases to trimming and J lost 3 bases, with 15 bases between them. Germline V CDR1 and CDR2: MNHNS, SASEGT. CDR3 amino acids: CASSGGKSGDYGYTF. The CDR3, as DNA: TGTGCCAGCAGTGGAGGGAAATCCGGGGACTATGGCTACACCTTC.

The gene calls are TRBV6-5 and TRBJ1-6, with D perhaps matching TRBD1 (5 bases). Germline loops: CDR1 MNHEY, CDR2 SVGAGI. V was clipped by 4 bases and J by 7 bases, with 14 bases between them. The CDR3 contains 15 residues. CDR3 DNA: TGTGCCAGCAGTTCCGGGACTGTCTCCAATTCACCCCTCCACTTT. It specifies CASSSGTVSNSPLHF.

The rearrangement uses TRBV9 and TRBJ2-2, with TRBD2 identical over 8 bases. Germline V gene lookup returns CDR1 SGDLS and CDR2 YYNGEE. This CDR3 is built from 16 residues. Trimming cost V 0 bases and J 2 bases; bases outside gene matches: 3. The CDR3 nucleotides read TGTGCCAGCAGCGTAGTTAGCGGGGCTAACACCGGGGAGCTGTTTTTT. It is translated as CASSVVSGANTGELFF. The entire variable domain, with the rest obtained from reference TRBV9 and TRBJ2-2, is as follows: DSGVTQTPKHLITATGQRVTLRCSPRSGDLSVYWYQQSLDQGLQFLIQYYNGEERAKGNILERFSAQQFPDLHSELNLSSLELGDSALYFCASSVVSGANTGELFFGEGSRLTVL.

The chain combines TRBV5-1 with TRBJ1-1; D call uncertain. V lost 0 bases and J lost 4, with 7 bases in between. This CDR3 has 13 residues. The germline V gene has CDR1 SGHRS and CDR2 YFSETQ. The chain's CDR3 is CASSLEFGTEAFF. The CDR3 DNA reads as TGCGCCAGCAGCTTGGAATTCGGCACTGAAGCTTTCTTT.

This chain links TRBV6-5 with TRBJ2-1, with a tentative D call TRBD2 (5 bases). V was trimmed by 3 bases and J by 9 bases, leaving 21 bases between them. The germline V gene encodes CDR1 MNHEY and CDR2 SVGAGI. The CDR3 covers 16 residues. The CDR3 nucleotides read TGTGCCAGCAGTTATGAGGGCGGGCGTTCGTTGGGTGAGCAGTTCTTC. Translating it yields CASSYEGGRSLGEQFF.

The CDR3 here is CASSIVTGSGQPQHF. CDR3 DNA sequence: TGTGCCAGTAGTATAGTGACGGGGTCGGGCCAGCCCCAGCATTTT. The gene calls are TRBV19 and TRBJ1-5; D remains ambiguous. Germline V gene lookup returns CDR1 LNHDA and CDR2 SQIVND (reference sequence). This CDR3 is built from 15 residues. V was pared by 1 base and J by 7 bases, with 14 bases between.

This rearrangement joins TRBV21-1 to TRBJ1-2. TRBV21-1 is labeled a pseudogene. The CDR3 runs to 13 residues. CDR3 amino acids: CASSGQGRGGYTF. CDR3 sequence (DNA): TGTGCCAGCAGCGGACAAGGGAGGGGTGGCTACACCTTC.

The chain links TRBV7-2 to TRBJ1-4; D is perhaps TRBD1 (6 bases). The V end lost 4 bases, the J end lost 7 bases, and 16 bases lay between the germline ends. There are 15 residues in the CDR3. CDR1 is SGHTA and CDR2 is FQGNSA in the germline V gene. The CDR3 DNA is TGTGCCAGCAGCTCGCGGACAGTCAGAAGTGAAAAACTGTTTTTT. It yields the protein CASSSRTVRSEKLFF.

The chain recombines TRBV6-1 with TRBJ1-1, with 8 bases aligning to TRBD1. The V segment lost 6 bases and the J segment 1 base; nucleotides outside the gene matches: 7. The CDR3 is 15 amino acids. In germline, CDR1 is MNHNS, CDR2 SASEGT. CDR3 sequence (DNA): TGTGCCAGCAGGATGACAGGGGTGGGGAACACTGAAGCTTTCTTT. Residues: CASRMTGVGNTEAFF.

The genes are TRBV6-6 and TRBJ1-6; no firm D call. Germline-derived CDR1 and CDR2 are MNHNY and SVGAGI (reference sequence). The CDR3 consists of 14 residues. Trimming shortened V by 5 bases and J by 2 bases, and 7 bases separated the two germline ends. The CDR3 here is CASSHNTYNSPLHF. The CDR3 DNA reads as TGTGCCAGCAGTCATAACACCTATAATTCACCCCTCCACTTT.

V gene TRBV14 combines with J gene TRBJ1-4; D is unclear. V lost 1 base to trimming and J lost 7 bases, with 10 bases between them. The germline V gene has CDR1 SGHDN and CDR2 FVKESK. This CDR3 is built from 14 residues. The DNA for the CDR3 is TGTGCCAGCAGCCAAGTTAATGAGGGTGAAAAACTGTTTTTT. Its translation: CASSQVNEGEKLFF.